This T cell receptor beta chain was retrieved from a study of T cells in Graves' hyperthyroidism and ophthalmopathy. Researchers amplified the TCR beta CDR3 regions from RNA transcripts. The HTBI set primed first-round TCR CDR3 RT-PCR. In TCRdb, the multiplex PCR reads were re-called with MiXCR into one record per CDR3 protein. The sample has approximately 510,000 distinct CDR3 sequences; approximately 49% are singletons. Uncontrolled infection, other autoimmune disease, pregnancy or lactation disqualified patients from enrolment. The sequence was obtained from an adult woman with Graves' disease, either hyperthyroidism or ophthalmopathy (not recorded which). The sequenced sample was peripheral blood or thyroid tissue (not recorded which).

The CDR3 spells CASSKLAETSYEQYF. The CDR3 bases are TGTGCCAGTTCGAAACTAGCGGAAACTTCCTACGAGCAGTACTTC. The chain couples TRBV19 to TRBJ2-7; 8 bases agree with TRBD2. Germline V gene data show CDR1 as LNHDA and CDR2 as SQIVND (reference sequence). V was clipped by 8 bases and J by 1 base; unmatched bases: 10. CDR3 size: 15 residues.